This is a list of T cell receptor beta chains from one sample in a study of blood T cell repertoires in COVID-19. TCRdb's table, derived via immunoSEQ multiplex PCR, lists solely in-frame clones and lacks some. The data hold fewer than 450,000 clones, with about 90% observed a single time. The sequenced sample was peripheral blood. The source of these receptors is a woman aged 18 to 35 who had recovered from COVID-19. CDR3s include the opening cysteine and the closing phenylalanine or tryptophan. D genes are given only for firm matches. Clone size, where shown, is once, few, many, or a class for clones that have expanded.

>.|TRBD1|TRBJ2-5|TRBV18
TGTGCCAGCTCACCCCTGCAGGGGGCCCAAGAGACCCAGTACTTC
CASSPLQGAQETQYF
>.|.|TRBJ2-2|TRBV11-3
TGTGCCAGCAGGAGACGGACATCCACCGGGGAGCTGTTTTTT
CASRRRTSTGELFF
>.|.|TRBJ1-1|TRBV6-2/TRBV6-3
TGTGCCAGCAGCCTGAGATGGACTGAAGCTTTCTTT
CASSLRWTEAFF
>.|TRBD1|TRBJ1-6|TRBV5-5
TGTGCCAGCAGCAGGGGACAGGACAATTCACCCCTCCACTTT
CASSRGQDNSPLHF
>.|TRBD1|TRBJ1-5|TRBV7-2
TGTGCCAGCAGCTGGGGACAGGGCAACGATCAGCCCCAGCATTTT
CASSWGQGNDQPQHF
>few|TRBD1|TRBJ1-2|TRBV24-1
TGTGCCACCAGTGGACGTGACAGGGGCGGCTACACCTTC
CATSGRDRGGYTF
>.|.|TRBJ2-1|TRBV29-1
TGCAGCGTGAGAGCCCTTTACAATGAGCAGTTCTTC
CSVRALYNEQFF
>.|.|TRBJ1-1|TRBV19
TGTGCCAGTACAGTTGGACAGCTCACTGAAGCTTTCTTT
CASTVGQLTEAFF
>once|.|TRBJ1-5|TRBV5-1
TGCGCCAGGTATGAATGGGGGGGCGGAGGGCCCCAGCATTTT
CARYEWGGGGPQHF
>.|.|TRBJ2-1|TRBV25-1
TGTGCCAGCAGTGAAACTGGAGCGGTTAAGTACAATGAGCAGTTCTTC
CASSETGAVKYNEQFF
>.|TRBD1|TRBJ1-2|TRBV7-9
TGTGCCAGCAGCAGATTCTCGGGACAGGGAAGTGGCTACACCTTC
CASSRFSGQGSGYTF
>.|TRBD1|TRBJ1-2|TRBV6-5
TGTGCCAGCAAGCTAGGGACAGGGGGGTACTATGGCTACACCTTC
CASKLGTGGYYGYTF
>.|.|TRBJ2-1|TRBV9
TGTGCCAGCAGCCCCCTTACCGTCGGGGATGAGCAGTTCTTC
CASSPLTVGDEQFF
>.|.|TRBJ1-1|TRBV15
TGTGCCACCAGCAGAGGCCCCTCTTGGACAGCCGGCAACACTGAAGCTTTCTTT
CATSRGPSWTAGNTEAFF
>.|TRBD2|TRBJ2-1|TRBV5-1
TGCGCCAGCAGCCCAGCGGGATACCCCGGCAATGAGCAGTTCTTC
CASSPAGYPGNEQFF
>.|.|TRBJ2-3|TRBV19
TGTGCCAGTAGTAGTTTACGGGGGAGCGGAGATACGCAGTATTTT
CASSSLRGSGDTQYF
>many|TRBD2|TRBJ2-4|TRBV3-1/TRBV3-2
TGTGCCAGCAGCCAATCAGCGGGGGGAACAAACATTCAGTACTTC
CASSQSAGGTNIQYF
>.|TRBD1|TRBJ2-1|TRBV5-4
TGTGCCAGCAGCTTGGCAGGGGGCCACAATGAGCAGTTCTTC
CASSLAGGHNEQFF
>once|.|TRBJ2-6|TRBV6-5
TGTGCCAGCAGTTTCCCCCCCGGGACTCCCAACAACGTCCTGACTTTC
CASSFPPGTPNNVLTF
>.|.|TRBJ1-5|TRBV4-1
TGCGCCAGCAGCCAAGAATCACAGAATCAGCCCCAGCATTTT
CASSQESQNQPQHF
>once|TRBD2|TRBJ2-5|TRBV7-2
TGTGCCAGCAGCCCTAGACTAGCGGGGGGCCAAGAGACCCAGTACTTC
CASSPRLAGGQETQYF
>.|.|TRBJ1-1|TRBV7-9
TGTGCCAGCACTAAGGGGAACCGGGAGACCACTGAAGCTTTCTTT
CASTKGNRETTEAFF
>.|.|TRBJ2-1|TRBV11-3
TGTGCCAGCAGCTTAGGCCGGGAGTGGGCCTACAATGAGCAGTTCTTC
CASSLGREWAYNEQFF
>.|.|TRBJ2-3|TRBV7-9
TGTGCCAGCAGCTTAGGGACAGTGGGGGATACGCAGTATTTT
CASSLGTVGDTQYF
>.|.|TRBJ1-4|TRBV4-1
TGCGCCAGCAGCCAAGATCGGAGGGCGGAAGAAAAACTGTTTTTT
CASSQDRRAEEKLFF
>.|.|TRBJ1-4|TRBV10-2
TGCGCCAGCAGTGAGTCAGTTTTAGGGGAGGGCACCGAAAAACTGTTTTTT
CASSESVLGEGTEKLFF
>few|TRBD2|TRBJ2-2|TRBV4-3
TGCGCCAGCAGCCAAGAACTCGCAGGACTAGTAAGCACCGGGGAGCTGTTTTTT
CASSQELAGLVSTGELFF
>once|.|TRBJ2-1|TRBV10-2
TGCGCCAGCAGCCGGAGCAATGAGCAGTTCTTC
CASSRSNEQFF
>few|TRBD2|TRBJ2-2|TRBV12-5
TGTGCTAGTGGTTTGTTCAGGACTAGCGGGAGTAACGGGGAGCTGTTTTTT
CASGLFRTSGSNGELFF
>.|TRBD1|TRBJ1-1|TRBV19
TGTGCCAGTAGTATTGGGGACAGCCACACTGAAGCTTTCTTT
CASSIGDSHTEAFF
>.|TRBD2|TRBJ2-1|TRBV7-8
TGTGCCAGCAGCTTAGGTTGGCGGGAGAGGAATGAGCAGTTCTTC
CASSLGWRERNEQFF
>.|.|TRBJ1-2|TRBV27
TGTGCCAGCAGCCCACCCGACCTGGGGGACACGGGGGGCTACACCTTC
CASSPPDLGDTGGYTF
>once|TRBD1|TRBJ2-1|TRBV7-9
TGTGCCAGCAGTTTAAACAGGGGGCCCACCTACAATGAGCAGTTCTTC
CASSLNRGPTYNEQFF
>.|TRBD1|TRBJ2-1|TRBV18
TGTGCCAGCTCGCAAGGGACAGGGTTTACCTACAATGAGCAGTTCTTC
CASSQGTGFTYNEQFF
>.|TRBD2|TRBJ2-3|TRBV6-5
TGTGCCAGCAGTCGAGGGGGACTAGTACGAGATACGCAGTATTTT
CASSRGGLVRDTQYF
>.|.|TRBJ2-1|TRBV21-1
TGTGCCAGCAGCGCCCCTTTTGAGCGGGAGGTCTACAATGAGCAGTTCTTC
CASSAPFEREVYNEQFF
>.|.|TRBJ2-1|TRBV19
TGTGCCAGTGATACAGGCAGCTCCTACAATGAGCAGTTCTTC
CASDTGSSYNEQFF
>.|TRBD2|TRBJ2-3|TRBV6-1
TGTGCCAGCAGCGGACTAGCGGTCACAGATACGCAGTATTTT
CASSGLAVTDTQYF
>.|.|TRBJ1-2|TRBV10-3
TGTGCCATCAGTGCTGCGAATCTGAACTATGGCTACACCTTC
CAISAANLNYGYTF
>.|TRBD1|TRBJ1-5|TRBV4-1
TGCGCCAGCAGCCAAGCTTCAGGGGGTCTCTACCCCAATCAGCCCCAGCATTTT
CASSQASGGLYPNQPQHF
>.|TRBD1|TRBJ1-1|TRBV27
TGTGCCAGCAGTTTAGGACAGGGGCTTCGGACTGAAGCTTTCTTT
CASSLGQGLRTEAFF
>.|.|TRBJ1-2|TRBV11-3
TGTGCCAGCAGCCCGGACAGCTCCAAAATATATGGCTACACCTTC
CASSPDSSKIYGYTF
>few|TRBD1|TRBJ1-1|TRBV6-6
TGTGCCGGAAGGACAGGGACGAACACTGAAGCTTTCTTT
CAGRTGTNTEAFF
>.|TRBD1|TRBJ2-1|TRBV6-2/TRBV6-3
TGTGCCAGCAGTTCCCAGGGGGCAGGCGACTACAATGAGCAGTTCTTC
CASSSQGAGDYNEQFF
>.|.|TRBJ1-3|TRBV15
TGTGCCACCAGCATGGGGGCGGGTAGAGTCGAAAACACCATATATTTT
CATSMGAGRVENTIYF
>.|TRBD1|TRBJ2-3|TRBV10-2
TGCGCCAGCAGTGATTTGGGACAGACGAACACAGATACGCAGTATTTT
CASSDLGQTNTDTQYF
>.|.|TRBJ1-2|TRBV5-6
TGTGCCAGCAGCCTGCCCCAGGGTTCAAGCTACACCTTC
CASSLPQGSSYTF
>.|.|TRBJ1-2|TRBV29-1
TGCAGCGTTGACTACAGGGATCCAATCAACTATGGCTACACCTTC
CSVDYRDPINYGYTF
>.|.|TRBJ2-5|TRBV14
TGTGCCAGCAGCCAAGTTGACAGACAAGAGACCCAGTACTTC
CASSQVDRQETQYF
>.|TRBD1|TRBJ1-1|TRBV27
TGTGCCAGCAGTTTAAGTGGGACAGGGGGGAGAGCTTTCTTT
CASSLSGTGGRAFF